The rows below give T cell receptor beta chains drawn from one sample of a study of blood T cell repertoires in COVID-19. Generated by immunoSEQ multiplex PCR, the TCRdb table keeps only in-frame clones and is missing some. The table includes about 440,000 clones, about nine tenths detected once. Source material: PBMCs or T cells enriched from blood (not recorded which). These TCRs come from a man aged 18-30 years who had recovered from COVID-19. Each CDR3 is given with its conserved first and last residue. A D gene is named only where the DNA matches it firmly. Part of the rows lack a size; the others show once, few, many or a class for expanded clones.

v_call	j_call	d_call	clone_size	cdr3_nt	cdr3_aa
TRBV7-3	TRBJ1-6	TRBD1	NA	TGTGCCAGCAGCCCATTTGGGACAGGAGATTCACCCCTCCACTTT	CASSPFGTGDSPLHF
TRBV4-2	TRBJ2-7	TRBD1	NA	TGTGCCAGCAGGACCGGGACAGGAGACTACGAGCAGTACTTC	CASRTGTGDYEQYF
TRBV7-2	TRBJ2-5	NA	once	TGTGCCAGCAGCCCATCCCGGGATTTAGAGACCCAGTACTTC	CASSPSRDLETQYF
TRBV3-1/TRBV3-2	TRBJ1-2	TRBD1	NA	TGTGCCAGCAGCCCGCATTTTGACAGGGGGCATAACTATGGCTACACCTTC	CASSPHFDRGHNYGYTF
TRBV9	TRBJ1-6	TRBD1	NA	TGTGCCAGCAGCGCGTCAGGGGGCGGTTCACCCCTCCACTTT	CASSASGGGSPLHF
TRBV3-1/TRBV3-2	TRBJ1-6	TRBD1	NA	TGTGCCAGCCGGTACGACAGGGGGTGGAATTCACCCCTCCACTTT	CASRYDRGWNSPLHF
TRBV30	TRBJ1-2	NA	NA	TGTGCCTGGAGGGTCGAACAGGGAGATAACTATGGCTACACCTTC	CAWRVEQGDNYGYTF
TRBV19	TRBJ2-7	TRBD2	NA	TGTGCCAGTAGTCTCCGGGGTAGCGGGAGGTCCTACGAGCAGTACTTC	CASSLRGSGRSYEQYF
TRBV4-1	TRBJ2-7	TRBD2	NA	TGCGCCAGCAGCCAAGACCCAGCGGGGCCCTACGAGCAGTACTTC	CASSQDPAGPYEQYF
TRBV12-3/TRBV12-4	TRBJ1-1	NA	NA	TGTGCCAGCAGTTTAGGGGGGGAGCTTGAAGCTTTCTTT	CASSLGGELEAFF
TRBV14	TRBJ1-2	TRBD1	NA	TGTGCCAGCAGCCAAGTCCCGGGACAGGGCCCGGGGCGATATGGCTACACCTTC	CASSQVPGQGPGRYGYTF
TRBV28	TRBJ1-2	NA	NA	TGTGCCAGCAGGCCCGGGAGGGCTGCAGGCGGCTACACCTTC	CASRPGRAAGGYTF
TRBV19	TRBJ1-1	TRBD1	NA	TGTGCCAGTAGCGTATCCGGGACAGGGTTCACTGAAGCTTTCTTT	CASSVSGTGFTEAFF
TRBV23-1	TRBJ1-5	TRBD1	NA	TGCGCCAGCAGTCAGGGACAGGGAAATCAGCCCCAGCATTTT	CASSQGQGNQPQHF
TRBV7-8	TRBJ2-5	NA	few	TGTGCCAGCAGCTTGGGGACTCTTCAAGAGACCCAGTACTTC	CASSLGTLQETQYF
TRBV29-1	TRBJ1-3	NA	NA	TGCAGCGCCCGGGTCCCCTCTGGAAACACCATATATTTT	CSARVPSGNTIYF
TRBV3-1/TRBV3-2	TRBJ2-3	TRBD2	NA	TGTGCCAGCAGCCAAGGCCTAGCGGCAAGCACAGATACGCAGTATTTT	CASSQGLAASTDTQYF
TRBV18	TRBJ2-3	TRBD2	once	TGTGCCAGCTCACCTGGGACTAGCTCCACAGATACGCAGTATTTT	CASSPGTSSTDTQYF
TRBV29-1	TRBJ1-1	NA	few	TGCAGCGTTGAAGATCCAAGGGGTATGAACACTGAAGCTTTCTTT	CSVEDPRGMNTEAFF
TRBV9	TRBJ2-2	NA	once	TGTGCCAGCAGCTCCTCGGCTAGCTACAACACCGGGGAGCTGTTTTTT	CASSSSASYNTGELFF
TRBV7-9	TRBJ1-5	NA	NA	TGTGCCAGCAGTCTGTCGGGAGATAGCAATCAGCCCCAGCATTTT	CASSLSGDSNQPQHF
TRBV4-1	TRBJ2-1	TRBD2	NA	TGCGCCAGCAGCCAACTAGCGGACTTTTCCTACAATGAGCAGTTCTTC	CASSQLADFSYNEQFF
TRBV5-1	TRBJ1-1	NA	NA	TGCGCCAGCAGCCCAAAGGGGGACCTGAACACTGAAGCTTTCTTT	CASSPKGDLNTEAFF
TRBV10-2	TRBJ1-6	NA	NA	TGCGCCAGCAGTGAAGGGGGTAATTCACCCCTCCACTTT	CASSEGGNSPLHF
TRBV7-8	TRBJ1-1	NA	NA	TGTGCCAGCAGCTTAGGGGCTAAAGGGAACACTGAAGCTTTCTTT	CASSLGAKGNTEAFF
TRBV2	TRBJ1-1	NA	NA	TGTGCCAGCGGGGGGGCAGGGAAGCACACTGAAGCTTTCTTT	CASGGAGKHTEAFF
TRBV3-1/TRBV3-2	TRBJ1-4	NA	few	TGTGCCAGCAGGTTGGCGGGGCCCAATGAAAAACTGTTTTTT	CASRLAGPNEKLFF
TRBV10-3	TRBJ1-1	NA	NA	TGTGCCATCGCAGGGGACACTGAAGCTTTCTTT	CAIAGDTEAFF
TRBV2	TRBJ2-7	NA	NA	TGTGCCAGCAGTGAAGCGCGGGCCAACCCCTACGAGCAGTACTTC	CASSEARANPYEQYF
TRBV6-5	TRBJ2-3	TRBD1	NA	TGTGCCAGCAGAACAGGGGGCGCGGGGTTTTTGTTT	CASRTGGAGFLF
TRBV6-5	TRBJ1-1	TRBD1	NA	TGTGCCAGCAGACCAGGGGGGAGTATTTACACTGAAGCTTTCTTT	CASRPGGSIYTEAFF
TRBV12-3/TRBV12-4	TRBJ1-5	NA	NA	TGTGCCAGCTCCCTGAGGGTTAATCAGCCCCAGCATTTT	CASSLRVNQPQHF
TRBV28	TRBJ2-7	TRBD1	NA	TGTGCCAGCAGTTTACGACAGGGGTTGAGGGAGCAGTACTTC	CASSLRQGLREQYF
TRBV2	TRBJ1-3	TRBD1	NA	TGTGCCAGCAGCGAACAGGGGTACTCTGGAAACACCATATATTTT	CASSEQGYSGNTIYF
TRBV5-1	TRBJ1-2	NA	NA	TGCGCCAGCACCCCCTCCGAGGGCTATGGCTACACCTTC	CASTPSEGYGYTF
TRBV28	TRBJ2-7	TRBD2	NA	TGTGCCAGCATGGAGACACGGGAGGCTCGCGAGCAGTACTTC	CASMETREAREQYF
TRBV9	TRBJ1-2	NA	NA	TGTGCCAGCAGCGTAGTTGGCCATGGCTACACCTTC	CASSVVGHGYTF